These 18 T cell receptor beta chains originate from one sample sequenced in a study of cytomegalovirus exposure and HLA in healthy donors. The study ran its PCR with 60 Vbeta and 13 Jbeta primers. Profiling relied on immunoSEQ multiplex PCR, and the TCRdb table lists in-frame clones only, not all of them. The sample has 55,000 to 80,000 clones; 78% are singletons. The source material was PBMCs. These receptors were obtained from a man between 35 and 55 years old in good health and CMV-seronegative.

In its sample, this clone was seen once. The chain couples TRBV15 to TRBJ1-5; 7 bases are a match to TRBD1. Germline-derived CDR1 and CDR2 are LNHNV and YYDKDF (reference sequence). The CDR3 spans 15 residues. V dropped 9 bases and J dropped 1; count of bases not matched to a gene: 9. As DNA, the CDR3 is TGTGCCACACGGGGGCAGGGGGGAAGCAATCAGCCCCAGCATTTT. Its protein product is CATRGQGGSNQPQHF.

The CDR3, as DNA: TGTGCCAGCAGTTTTTGGAGGACCGGGGAGCTGTTTTTT. Residues: CASSFWRTGELFF. The rearrangement links TRBV27 to TRBJ2-2; D might be TRBD2 (5 bases). From germline, CDR1 is MNHEY and CDR2 SMNVEV (reference sequence). V lost 3 bases to trimming and J lost 5 bases, with 7 bases between them. This CDR3 spans 13 amino acids.

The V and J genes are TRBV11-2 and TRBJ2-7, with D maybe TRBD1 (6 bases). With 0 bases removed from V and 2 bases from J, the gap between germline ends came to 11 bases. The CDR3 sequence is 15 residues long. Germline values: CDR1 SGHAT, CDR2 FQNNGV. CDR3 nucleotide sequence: TGTGCCAGCAGCTTAGATGGCAGGGGTCCCTACGAGCAGTACTTC. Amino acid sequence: CASSLDGRGPYEQYF.

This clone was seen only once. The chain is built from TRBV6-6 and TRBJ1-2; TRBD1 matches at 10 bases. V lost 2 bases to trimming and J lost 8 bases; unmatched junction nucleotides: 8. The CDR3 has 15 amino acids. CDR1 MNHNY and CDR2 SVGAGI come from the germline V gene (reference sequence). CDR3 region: CASSYPAGTGVGYTF. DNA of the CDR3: TGTGCCAGCAGTTACCCAGCAGGGACAGGGGTAGGCTACACCTTC.

CDR3 bases: TGTGCCAGCAGCGAGGGGGGGGCACGAAACAATGAGCAGTTCTTC. Translation: CASSEGGARNNEQFF. V usage is TRBV28 and J usage is TRBJ2-1; D is possibly TRBD2 (7 bases). The CDR3 covers 15 residues. Germline values: CDR1 MDHEN, CDR2 SYDVKM. The germline V and J ends were trimmed by 6 bases and 5 bases, with 17 bases remaining between them. Full variable domain (rest looked up from reference TRBV28 and TRBJ2-1): DVKVTQSSRYLVKRTGEKVFLECVQDMDHENMFWYRQDPGLGLRLIYFSYDVKMKEKGDIPEGYSVSREKKERFSLILESASTNQTSMYLCASSEGGARNNEQFFGPGTRLTVL.

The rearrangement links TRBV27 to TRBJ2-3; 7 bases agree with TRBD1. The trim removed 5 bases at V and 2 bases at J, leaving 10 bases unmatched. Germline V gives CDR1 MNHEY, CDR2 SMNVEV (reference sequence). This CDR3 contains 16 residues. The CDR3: CASSPTPGQITDTQYF. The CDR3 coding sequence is TGTGCCAGCAGTCCAACCCCGGGACAGATCACAGATACGCAGTATTTT.

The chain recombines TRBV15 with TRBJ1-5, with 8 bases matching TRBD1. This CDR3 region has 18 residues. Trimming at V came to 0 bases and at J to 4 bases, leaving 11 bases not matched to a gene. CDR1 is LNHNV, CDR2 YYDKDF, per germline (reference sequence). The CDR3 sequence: CATSRDSLDRAINQPQHF. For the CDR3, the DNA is TGTGCCACCAGCAGAGATTCCCTGGACAGGGCAATTAATCAGCCCCAGCATTTT. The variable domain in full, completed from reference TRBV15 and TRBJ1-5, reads DAMVIQNPRYQVTQFGKPVTLSCSQTLNHNVMYWYQQKSSQAPKLLFHYYDKDFNNEADTPDNFQSRRPNTSFCFLDIRSPGLGDTAMYLCATSRDSLDRAINQPQHFGDGTRLSIL.

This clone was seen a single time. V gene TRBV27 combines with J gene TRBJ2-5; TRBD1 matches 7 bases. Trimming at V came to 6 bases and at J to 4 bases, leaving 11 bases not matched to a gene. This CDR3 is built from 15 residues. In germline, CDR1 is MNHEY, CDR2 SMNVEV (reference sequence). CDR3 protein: CASSPQTGIGETQYF. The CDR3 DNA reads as TGTGCCAGCAGCCCGCAGACAGGGATAGGAGAGACCCAGTACTTC.

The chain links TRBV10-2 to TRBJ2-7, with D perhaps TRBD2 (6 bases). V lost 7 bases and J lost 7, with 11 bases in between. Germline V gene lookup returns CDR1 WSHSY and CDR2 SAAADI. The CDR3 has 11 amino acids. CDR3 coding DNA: TGCGCCAGCACACTCGCGGGGGAGCAGTACTTC. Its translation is CASTLAGEQYF.

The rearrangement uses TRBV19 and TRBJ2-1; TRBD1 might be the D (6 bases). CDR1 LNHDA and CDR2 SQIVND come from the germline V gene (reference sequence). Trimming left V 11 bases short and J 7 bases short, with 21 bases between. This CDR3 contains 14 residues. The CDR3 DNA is TGTGCCGCCCGGAGTGGGGACACAAAGAATGAGCAGTTCTTC. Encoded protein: CAARSGDTKNEQFF.

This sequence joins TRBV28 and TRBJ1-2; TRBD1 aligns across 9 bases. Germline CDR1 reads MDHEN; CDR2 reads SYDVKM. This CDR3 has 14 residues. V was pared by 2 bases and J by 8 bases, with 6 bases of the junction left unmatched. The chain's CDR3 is CASSLTGGAGGYTF. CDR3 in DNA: TGTGCCAGCAGTTTAACAGGGGGCGCAGGCGGCTACACCTTC.

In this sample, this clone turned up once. The CDR3 is CASSSLGLAADTQYF. The CDR3 DNA follows: TGTGCCAGCAGTTCCCTCGGACTAGCCGCGGATACGCAGTATTTT. V is TRBV27 and J is TRBJ2-3; 8 bases line up with TRBD2. Per the germline V gene, CDR1 is MNHEY and CDR2 is SMNVEV (reference sequence). The CDR3 totals 15 residues. V dropped 4 bases and J dropped 6; count of bases not matched to a gene: 9.

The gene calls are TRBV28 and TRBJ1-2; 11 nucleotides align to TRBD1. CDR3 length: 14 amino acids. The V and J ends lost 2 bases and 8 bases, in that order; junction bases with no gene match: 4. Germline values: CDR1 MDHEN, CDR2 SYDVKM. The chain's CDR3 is CASSLGQGARGYTF. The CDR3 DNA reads TGTGCCAGCAGTTTAGGACAGGGGGCGCGAGGCTACACCTTC.

Here the CDR3 DNA reads TGTGCCAGCAGCTTAGGGCGAAGCGGGGGACAAGAGACCCAGTACTTC. This encodes CASSLGRSGGQETQYF. This chain uses TRBV11-2 with TRBJ2-5; TRBD2 agrees at 8 bases. CDR1 SGHAT and CDR2 FQNNGV come from the germline V gene. Unmatched junction bases numbered 6, after V lost 1 base and J lost 2 bases. The CDR3 totals 16 residues.

In nucleotides, the CDR3 is TGTGCCAGCAGCTCGCGGGAGAGCGGGTCCCAGCAGTACTTC. Residues: CASSSRESGSQQYF. The rearrangement links TRBV7-7 to TRBJ2-7; 7 nucleotides align to TRBD2. Per the germline V gene, CDR1 is SSHAT and CDR2 is FNYEAQ (reference sequence). V gave up 4 bases and J gave up 8 bases; unmatched junction bases: 11. CDR3 size: 14 residues.

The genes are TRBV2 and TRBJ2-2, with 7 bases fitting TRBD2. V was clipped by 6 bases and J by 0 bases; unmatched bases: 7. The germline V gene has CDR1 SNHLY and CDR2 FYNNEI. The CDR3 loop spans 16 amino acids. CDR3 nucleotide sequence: TGTGCCAGCAGCATCAGAGCGGGGACGAACACCGGGGAGCTGTTTTTT. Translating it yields CASSIRAGTNTGELFF.

In DNA, the CDR3 is TGTGCCAGCAGTTACGGGACAGATAATGAAAAACTGTTTTTT. Its translation is CASSYGTDNEKLFF. This sequence joins TRBV6-5 and TRBJ1-4, with 7 bases aligning to TRBD1. The CDR3 has 14 residues. Germline trimming cut 2 bases from V and 4 bases from J; bases unmatched to any gene: 1. Per germline, CDR1 MNHEY and CDR2 SVGAGI.

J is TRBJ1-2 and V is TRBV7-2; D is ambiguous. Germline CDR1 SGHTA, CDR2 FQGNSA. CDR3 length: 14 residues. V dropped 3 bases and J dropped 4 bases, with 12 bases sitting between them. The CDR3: CASSFGKAAYGYTF. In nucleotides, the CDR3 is TGTGCCAGCAGCTTCGGGAAGGCGGCCTATGGCTACACCTTC.